The 26 T cell receptor beta chains given below trace back to one sample, sequenced in a study of memory B cells and T cells in multiple sclerosis. Sequencing was performed with immunoSEQ multiplex PCR; in TCRdb, only in-frame clones are kept and a portion is missing. Seen here are 8,000 or so clones, roughly 62% observed once, and the top ten hold around a third. Input material: memory (CD45RO+) CD8+ T cells from blood. These receptors were collected from a human donor with multiple sclerosis.

This clone came up a few times. The V gene is TRBV5-6, the J gene TRBJ1-1; weak D call: TRBD1 (5 bases). This CDR3 comprises 16 residues. Germline V gene lookup returns CDR1 SGHDT and CDR2 YYEEEE. V lost 2 bases to trimming and J lost 0 bases, with 14 bases between them. The CDR3 DNA reads as TGTGCCAGCAGCTTCCTACGGACAAGAATGAACACTGAAGCTTTCTTT. Protein product: CASSFLRTRMNTEAFF. Combining the CDR3 with reference TRBV5-6 and TRBJ1-1 gives the whole variable domain DAGVTQSPTHLIKTRGQQVTLRCSPKSGHDTVSWYQQALGQGPQFIFQYYEEEERQRGNFPDRFSGHQFPNYSSELNVNALLLGDSALYLCASSFLRTRMNTEAFFGQGTRLTVV.

The V call is TRBV19, the J call TRBJ2-7; D not resolved. Trimming shortened V by 5 bases and J by 3 bases, and 11 bases separated the two germline ends. The CDR3 runs to 13 residues. Per the germline V gene, CDR1 is LNHDA and CDR2 is SQIVND (reference sequence). CDR3 nucleotides: TGTGCCAGTAGTGTCTCCTACTTCTACGAGCAGTACTTC. It encodes CASSVSYFYEQYF. The full variable domain, completed using reference TRBV19 and TRBJ2-7, is DGGITQSPKYLFRKEGQNVTLSCEQNLNHDAMYWYRQDPGQGLRLIYYSQIVNDFQKGDIAEGYSVSREKKESFPLTVTSAQKNPTAFYLCASSVSYFYEQYFGPGTRLTVT.

This chain connects TRBV6-1 to TRBJ2-6; 7 bases fit TRBD1. V trimming: 10 bases; J trimming: 2 bases; junction bases outside the gene matches: 5. The CDR3 totals 14 residues. From germline, CDR1 is MNHNS and CDR2 SASEGT. DNA for the CDR3: TGTGCCAAGACAGGGAACCCTGGGGCCAACGTCCTGACTTTC. As protein: CAKTGNPGANVLTF.

This clone was counted only a few times. This sequence joins TRBV2 and TRBJ2-3; TRBD1 agrees at 7 bases. The CDR3 runs to 16 residues. V shed 8 bases, J shed 5 bases, and the junction held 16 bases outside the gene matches. CDR1 SNHLY and CDR2 FYNNEI come from the germline V gene. CDR3: CASLRGQGVMLDTQYF. CDR3 sequence (DNA): TGTGCCAGCTTACGCGGCCAGGGGGTAATGTTAGATACGCAGTATTTT.

In this sample, this clone is medium-sized. The V and J genes are TRBV10-3 and TRBJ2-7, with D perhaps matching TRBD1 (6 bases). CDR1 and CDR2 from the germline V gene are ENHRY and SYGVKD. This CDR3 is built from 13 residues. V was shortened by 3 bases and J by 5 bases, with 11 bases between the two germline ends. The CDR3 nucleotides read TGTGCCATCAGTGAAAGCAGGGGCGACGAGCAGTACTTC. Protein: CAISESRGDEQYF.

The table lists this clone with a few counts. The J gene is TRBJ2-1, the V gene TRBV6-1; D may be TRBD1 (5 bases). Germline CDR1 is MNHNS and CDR2 is SASEGT. V was trimmed by 2 bases and J by 4 bases, leaving 9 bases between them. This CDR3 has 14 amino acids. The CDR3, as DNA: TGTGCCAGCAGTGAAAAACAGGATTACAATGAGCAGTTCTTC. The encoded protein is CASSEKQDYNEQFF.

The genes are TRBV6-1 and TRBJ2-3, with 11 bases identical to TRBD1. The V and J ends lost 2 bases and 4 bases, in that order; junction bases with no gene match: 5. Germline CDR1 is MNHNS and CDR2 is SASEGT. The CDR3 consists of 16 residues. CDR3 bases: TGTGCCAGCAGTGAAACACCGGGACAGGGGGCAGATACGCAGTATTTT. This translates into CASSETPGQGADTQYF.

This rearrangement joins TRBV7-9 to TRBJ2-4, with 10 bases lining up with TRBD2. With V trimmed by 5 bases and J by 1 base, 11 bases remained unmatched. Germline values: CDR1 SEHNR, CDR2 FQNEAQ (reference sequence). This CDR3 has 18 amino acids. The CDR3, as DNA: TGTGCCAGCAGCGAACTAGCGGGGTCGATGAGCGCCAAAAACATTCAGTACTTC. Amino acids: CASSELAGSMSAKNIQYF.

The CDR3 loop is CASSLTGMNTEAFF. Here the CDR3 DNA reads TGTGCCAGCAGTCTTACAGGGATGAACACTGAAGCTTTCTTT. The chain links TRBV28 to TRBJ1-1; D may be TRBD1 (6 bases). The CDR3 extends over 14 amino acids. Germline-derived CDR1 and CDR2 are MDHEN and SYDVKM. V was shortened by 5 bases and J by 0 bases, with 10 bases between the two germline ends.

This sequence joins TRBV5-1 and TRBJ2-7; 16 positions agree with TRBD2. CDR1 SGHRS and CDR2 YFSETQ come from the germline V gene. CDR3 length: 17 residues. Trimming at V came to 3 bases and at J to 4 bases, leaving 7 bases not matched to a gene. CDR3 sequence reads: CASSSGTSGGAGYEQYF. The CDR3 DNA reads TGCGCCAGCAGCTCAGGGACTAGCGGGGGGGCCGGTTACGAGCAGTACTTC.

CDR3 DNA: TGTGCCAGCAGTTTACAGGGGGACCACTACAATGAGCAGTTCTTC. It is translated as CASSLQGDHYNEQFF. The chain links TRBV27 to TRBJ2-1; the match to TRBD1 covers 7 bases. The germline V gene has CDR1 MNHEY and CDR2 SMNVEV (reference sequence). The V and J ends lost 2 bases and 3 bases, in that order; junction bases with no gene match: 4. The CDR3 has 15 residues.

The sample holds a few counts of this clone. The rearrangement links TRBV6-5 to TRBJ1-5, with a possible D match to TRBD1 (6 bases). The CDR3 length is 13 residues. V dropped 5 bases and J dropped 5 bases, with 10 bases sitting between them. Germline V gives CDR1 MNHEY, CDR2 SVGAGI. CDR3 sequence: CASSPGDHQPQHF. The CDR3 DNA is TGTGCCAGCAGTCCAGGGGACCATCAGCCCCAGCATTTT.

The chain links TRBV5-8 to TRBJ2-1, with 13 bases aligning to TRBD2. The CDR3 length is 16 residues. V dropped 0 bases and J dropped 8; count of bases not matched to a gene: 5. CDR1 is SGHTS and CDR2 is YDEGEE in the germline V gene. The CDR3 region is CASSLGGLAGPDEQFF. The CDR3, as DNA: TGTGCCAGCAGCTTGGGGGGACTAGCGGGACCAGATGAGCAGTTCTTC.

The CDR3 region has the DNA TGTGCCAGCAGGCCTGACTGGAACTACGAGCAGTACTTC. This codes for CASRPDWNYEQYF. The chain recombines TRBV2 with TRBJ2-5, with D hard to call. The J call could be wrong; TRBJ2-7 is a better fit for the DNA end. This CDR3 region has 13 residues. CDR1 is SNHLY and CDR2 is FYNNEI in the germline V gene.

This clone was observed a few times. The J gene is TRBJ2-1, the V gene TRBV11-2, with D perhaps matching TRBD2 (5 bases). The V end was cut by 1 base, the J end by 10 bases, with 11 bases between. Germline-derived CDR1 and CDR2 are SGHAT and FQNNGV. The CDR3 totals 13 residues. The CDR3 nucleotides read TGTGCCAGCAGCTTAGGAATTCGCGGGGAGCAGTTCTTC. Translation: CASSLGIRGEQFF.

The chain carries TRBV28 and TRBJ2-1, with TRBD1 matching 8 bases. The trim removed 1 base at V and 8 bases at J, leaving 7 bases unmatched. This CDR3 region has 15 residues. Germline V gene lookup returns CDR1 MDHEN and CDR2 SYDVKM. CDR3 amino acids: CASSLSGQVTDEQFF. CDR3 DNA sequence: TGTGCCAGCAGTTTATCGGGACAGGTTACCGATGAGCAGTTCTTC. The whole variable domain, remainder taken from reference TRBV28 and TRBJ2-1, is DVKVTQSSRYLVKRTGEKVFLECVQDMDHENMFWYRQDPGLGLRLIYFSYDVKMKEKGDIPEGYSVSREKKERFSLILESASTNQTSMYLCASSLSGQVTDEQFFGPGTRLTVL.

V usage is TRBV2 and J usage is TRBJ1-5; 8 bases align to TRBD1. CDR3 length equals 14 residues. The germline CDR1 and CDR2 sequences are SNHLY and FYNNEI. The junction had 3 bases not matched to a gene; V was cut back by 4 bases and J by 4 bases. DNA for the CDR3: TGTGCCAGCAGTGGGACAGGGTTGAATCAGCCCCAGCATTTT. Amino acids: CASSGTGLNQPQHF.

This clone was seen a few times. V and J are TRBV5-4 and TRBJ1-1; no reliable D call. V lost 2 bases and J lost 0, with 11 bases in between. The CDR3 spans 15 residues. Germline V gene sequence: CDR1 SGHNT, CDR2 YYREEE (reference sequence). CDR3 nucleotide sequence: TGTGCCAGCAGCTTTAGTCAGGCGATGAACACTGAAGCTTTCTTT. As protein: CASSFSQAMNTEAFF.

The DNA of the CDR3 is TGTGCCTGGGACGGGAGGGCCTCCTACGAGCAGTACTTC. This encodes CAWDGRASYEQYF. The rearrangement links TRBV30 to TRBJ2-7; 8 nucleotides align to TRBD2. Germline CDR1 and CDR2: GTSNPN and SVGIG (reference sequence). The CDR3 is made up of 13 amino acids. The V segment lost 5 bases and the J segment 0 bases; nucleotides outside the gene matches: 3.

This clone has only a few counts. The chain carries TRBV6-4 and TRBJ2-3; 9 nucleotides align to TRBD2. The V and J ends lost 2 bases and 6 bases, in that order; junction bases with no gene match: 6. This CDR3 has 15 residues. Germline CDR1 is MRHNA and CDR2 is SNTAGT. Here the CDR3 reads CASSDSGGRSDTQYF. The CDR3 coding sequence is TGTGCCAGCAGTGACAGCGGGGGGCGGTCGGATACGCAGTATTTT.

The chain recombines TRBV11-2 with TRBJ2-7; perhaps TRBD1 as D (6 bases). The CDR3 extends over 13 amino acids. Germline V gene lookup returns CDR1 SGHAT and CDR2 FQNNGV. Between the trimmed V and J ends, which lost 1 base and 3 bases, there was a span of 7 bases. CDR3 loop: CASSLGRGYEQYF. CDR3 in DNA: TGTGCCAGCAGCTTAGGCAGGGGCTACGAGCAGTACTTC.

This clone was seen only a few times. The CDR3 bases are TGCGCCAGCAGCCAAACGACTAGCGGAGGGAGCTCCTACAATGAGCAGTTCTTC. Translating it yields CASSQTTSGGSSYNEQFF. The V and J genes are TRBV4-1 and TRBJ2-1; TRBD2 agrees at 9 bases. The ends lost 2 bases at V and 0 bases at J; junction bases unmatched: 8. Germline lookup yields CDR1 MGHRA and CDR2 YSYEKL. This CDR3 is built from 18 residues.

By its share, this clone is medium-sized (0.01 to 0.1%). The CDR3 is CASRTDVGGFYGYTF. In DNA, the CDR3 is TGCGCCAGCAGAACGGACGTGGGAGGGTTCTATGGCTACACCTTC. The chain joins TRBV5-1 to TRBJ1-2; no reliable D call. CDR3 length: 15 residues. V lost 5 bases, J lost 4 bases, and 18 bases lay in between. Germline assignment: CDR1 SGHRS and CDR2 YFSETQ.

This sequence joins TRBV29-1 and TRBJ2-1, with a weak D call TRBD1 (6 bases). The CDR3 is made up of 13 amino acids. Germline V lookup: CDR1 SQVTM, CDR2 ANQGSEA. The V end was cut by 4 bases, the J end by 0 bases, with 7 bases between. The CDR3 DNA reads TGCAGCGTTGGAGGGGGCTCCTACAATGAGCAGTTCTTC. It codes for CSVGGGSYNEQFF.

On this clone: A much more abundant neighbour one base away suggests this may be a read error. The chain carries TRBV30 and TRBJ1-2; D possibly corresponds to TRBD1 (6 bases). The CDR3 consists of 11 residues. The V gene lost 5 bases and the J gene lost 5 bases, with 9 bases spanning the gap. Germline CDR1 GTSNPN, CDR2 SVGIG (reference sequence). CDR3: CAWGTGYGYTF. CDR3 nucleotides: TGTGCCTGGGGTACAGGGTATGGCTACACCTTC.

The rearrangement links TRBV6-4 to TRBJ1-2, with D possibly being TRBD1 (6 bases). The germline gives CDR1 MRHNA, CDR2 SNTAGT. This CDR3 contains 14 residues. V was pared by 6 bases and J by 5 bases, with 16 bases between. Here the CDR3 DNA reads TGTGCCAGCAGCTCTGGGACAAACGCTTATGGCTACACCTTC. Protein sequence: CASSSGTNAYGYTF.